This T cell receptor (beta chain) was found in a study of T cell changes during pregnancy in multiple sclerosis (dated by TCRdb to about 2019). Notes on the research overall: The study looked at changes in the T cell repertoire across pregnancy in women with multiple sclerosis.

The cysteine opens and the phenylalanine closes a CDR3 of 15 amino acids. The entry retains the CDR3 DNA only, 45 bases that are in frame from base 1. The V and J ends are trimmed by 6 bases and 4 bases, leaving 16 bases between them. CDR1 and CDR2 are read off the germline V gene as MNHNS and SASEGT. In regard to this clone: The specificity of this receptor is unknown. Base qualities were left out, and no much larger clone turns up one base away.

The library relied on the immunoSEQ multiplex PCR assay. TCRdb re-hosts the immuneACCESS table, in-frame sequences only. Its copies lack some clones; in the studies checked, an unresolved V gene accounts for under half of them, and the cause for the rest is not known. The sample has about 50,000 clones on record, about nine tenths of them singletons. The top ten hold roughly 0.66% of the sample. The chain uses TRBV6-1 and TRBJ1-5; 6 matching bases give a weak D call of TRBD1. The sequence was obtained from a female donor in good health, enrolled as a control in a pregnancy study. The sequencing here drew on CD4+ T cells from peripheral blood mononuclear cells, taken after pregnancy. The nucleotide sequence is TGTGCCAGCAGCCAAGTGGGGGGGCCTAATCAGCCCCAGCATTTT. It translates to CASSQVGGPNQPQHF.